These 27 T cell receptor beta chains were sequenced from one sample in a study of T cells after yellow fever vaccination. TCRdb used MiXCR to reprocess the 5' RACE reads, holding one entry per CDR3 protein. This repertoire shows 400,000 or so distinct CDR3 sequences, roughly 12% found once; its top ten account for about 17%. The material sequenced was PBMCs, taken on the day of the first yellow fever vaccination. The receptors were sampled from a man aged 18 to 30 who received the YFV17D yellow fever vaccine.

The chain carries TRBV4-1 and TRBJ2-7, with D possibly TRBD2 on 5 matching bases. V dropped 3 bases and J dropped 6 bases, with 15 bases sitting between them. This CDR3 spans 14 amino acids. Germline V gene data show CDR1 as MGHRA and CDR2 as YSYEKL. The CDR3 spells CASSQRAGPSEQYV. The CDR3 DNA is TGCGCCAGCAGCCAGAGGGCTGGCCCCTCCGAGCAGTACGTC.

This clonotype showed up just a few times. The CDR3 DNA reads TGTGCCAGCAGTGGCGGGGGGGCTCGAGAGCAGTACTTC. This gives the protein CASSGGGAREQYF. V is TRBV12-3 or TRBV12-4 and J is TRBJ2-7; TRBD2 matches 9 bases. The junction had 6 bases not matched to a gene; V was cut back by 5 bases and J by 7 bases. The CDR3 has 13 amino acids.

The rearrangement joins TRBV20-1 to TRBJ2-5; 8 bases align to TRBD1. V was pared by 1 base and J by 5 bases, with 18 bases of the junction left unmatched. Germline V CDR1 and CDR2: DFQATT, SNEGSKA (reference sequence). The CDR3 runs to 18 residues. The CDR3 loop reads CSARGAPPRPGGAETQYF. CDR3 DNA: TGCAGTGCTAGAGGCGCCCCACCGCGCCCAGGGGGCGCGGAGACCCAGTACTTC.

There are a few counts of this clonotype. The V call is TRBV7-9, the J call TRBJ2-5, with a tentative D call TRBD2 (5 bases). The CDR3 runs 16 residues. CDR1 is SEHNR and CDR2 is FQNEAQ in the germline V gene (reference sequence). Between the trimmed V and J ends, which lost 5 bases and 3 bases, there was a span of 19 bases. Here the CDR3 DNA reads TGTGCCAGCAGCCGAGCAGATGCGGGCGCGAAAGAGACCCAGTACTTC. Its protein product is CASSRADAGAKETQYF.

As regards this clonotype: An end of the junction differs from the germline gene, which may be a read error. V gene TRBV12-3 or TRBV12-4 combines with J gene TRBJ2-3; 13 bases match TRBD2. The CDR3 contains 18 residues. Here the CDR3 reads CTSSFARLAGGDPDTQYF. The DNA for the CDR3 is TGTACCAGCAGTTTCGCCCGACTAGCGGGGGGCGATCCAGATACGCAGTATTTT.

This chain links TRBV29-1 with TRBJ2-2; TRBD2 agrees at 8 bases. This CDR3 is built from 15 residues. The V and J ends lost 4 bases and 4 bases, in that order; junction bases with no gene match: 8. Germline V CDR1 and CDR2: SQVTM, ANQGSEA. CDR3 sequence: CSVGSSGGATGELFF. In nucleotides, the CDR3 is TGCAGCGTTGGGTCGTCCGGGGGGGCCACCGGGGAGCTGTTTTTT.

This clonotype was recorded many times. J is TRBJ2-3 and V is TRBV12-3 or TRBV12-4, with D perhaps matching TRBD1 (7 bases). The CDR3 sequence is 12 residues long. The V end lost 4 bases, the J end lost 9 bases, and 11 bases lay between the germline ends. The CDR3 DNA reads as TGTGCCAGCAGTTCCCAGGGGGGAACGCAGTATTTT. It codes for CASSSQGGTQYF.

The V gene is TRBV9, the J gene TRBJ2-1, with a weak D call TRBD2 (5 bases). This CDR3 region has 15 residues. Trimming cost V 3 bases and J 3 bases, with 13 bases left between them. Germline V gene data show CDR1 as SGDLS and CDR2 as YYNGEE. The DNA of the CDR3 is TGTGCCAGCAGCGCCACCGGGGTGGTCTACAATGAGCAGTTCTTC. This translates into CASSATGVVYNEQFF.

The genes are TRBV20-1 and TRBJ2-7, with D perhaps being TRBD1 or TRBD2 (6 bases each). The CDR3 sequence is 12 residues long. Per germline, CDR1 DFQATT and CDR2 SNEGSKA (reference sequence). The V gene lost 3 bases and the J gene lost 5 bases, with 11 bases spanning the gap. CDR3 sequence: CSASRGADEQYF. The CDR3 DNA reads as TGCAGTGCTAGTAGGGGGGCGGACGAGCAGTACTTC.

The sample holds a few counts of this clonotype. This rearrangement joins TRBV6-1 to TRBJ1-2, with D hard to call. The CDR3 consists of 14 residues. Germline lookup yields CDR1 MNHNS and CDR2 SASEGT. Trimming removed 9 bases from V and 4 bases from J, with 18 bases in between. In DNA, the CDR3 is TGTGCCAGTTCTGATGGTGGTTCCGCCTATGGCTACACCTTC. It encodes CASSDGGSAYGYTF.

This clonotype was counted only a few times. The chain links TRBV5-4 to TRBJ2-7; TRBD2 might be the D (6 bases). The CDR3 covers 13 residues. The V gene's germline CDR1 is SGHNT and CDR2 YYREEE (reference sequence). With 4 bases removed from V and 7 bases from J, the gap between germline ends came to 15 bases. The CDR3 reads CASSLETSLEQYV. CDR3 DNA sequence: TGTGCCAGCAGCCTAGAGACTAGTTTGGAGCAGTACGTC.

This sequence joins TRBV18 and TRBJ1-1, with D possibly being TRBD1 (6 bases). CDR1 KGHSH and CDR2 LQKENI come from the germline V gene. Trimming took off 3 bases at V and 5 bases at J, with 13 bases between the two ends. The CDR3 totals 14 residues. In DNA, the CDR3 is TGTGCCAGCTCACCCGGGGGGGGGGCGACTGAAGCTTTCTTT. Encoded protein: CASSPGGGATEAFF.

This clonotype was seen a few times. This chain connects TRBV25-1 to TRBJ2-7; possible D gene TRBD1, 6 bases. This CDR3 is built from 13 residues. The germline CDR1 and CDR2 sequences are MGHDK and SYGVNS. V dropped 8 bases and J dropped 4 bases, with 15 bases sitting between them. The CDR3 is CASGITGLYEQYF. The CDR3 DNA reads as TGTGCCAGCGGGATAACAGGGCTTTACGAGCAGTACTTC.

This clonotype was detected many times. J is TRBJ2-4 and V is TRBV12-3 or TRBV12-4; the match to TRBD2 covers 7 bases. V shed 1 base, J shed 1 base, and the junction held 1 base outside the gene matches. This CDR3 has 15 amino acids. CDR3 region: CASSLGGGAKNIQYF. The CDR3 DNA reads TGTGCCAGCAGTTTAGGGGGGGGGGCCAAAAACATTCAGTACTTC.

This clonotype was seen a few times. The CDR3 DNA sequence: TGTGCCACCAGCAGTGGCCTCTGGCAGATCTATCAGCCCCAGCATTTT. Its protein is CATSSGLWQIYQPQHF. This chain uses TRBV15 with TRBJ1-5; no firm D call. Germline CDR1 is LNHNV and CDR2 is YYDKDF (reference sequence). Trimming took 3 bases from V and 5 from J, leaving 17 bases between them. The CDR3 is 16 amino acids.

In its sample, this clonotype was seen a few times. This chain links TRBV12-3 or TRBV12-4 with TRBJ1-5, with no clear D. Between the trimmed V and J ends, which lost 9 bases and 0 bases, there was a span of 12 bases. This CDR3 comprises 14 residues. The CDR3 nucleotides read TGTGCCAGTCACAGTGGTTATAGCAATCAGCCCCAGCATTTT. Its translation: CASHSGYSNQPQHF.

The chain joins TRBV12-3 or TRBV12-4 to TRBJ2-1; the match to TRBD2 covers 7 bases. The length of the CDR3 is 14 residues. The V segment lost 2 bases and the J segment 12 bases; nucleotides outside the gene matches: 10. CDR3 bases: TGTGCCAGCAGTTTATACGGCGTGGGGGAGGGGCAGTTCTTC. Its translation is CASSLYGVGEGQFF.

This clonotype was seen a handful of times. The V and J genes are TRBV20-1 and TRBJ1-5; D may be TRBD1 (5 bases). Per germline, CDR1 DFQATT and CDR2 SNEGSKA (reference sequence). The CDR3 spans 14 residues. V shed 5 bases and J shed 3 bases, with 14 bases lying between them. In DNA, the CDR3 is TGCAGTGCTTCCTCGGGACGGCTCAATCAGCCCCAGCATTTT. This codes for CSASSGRLNQPQHF.

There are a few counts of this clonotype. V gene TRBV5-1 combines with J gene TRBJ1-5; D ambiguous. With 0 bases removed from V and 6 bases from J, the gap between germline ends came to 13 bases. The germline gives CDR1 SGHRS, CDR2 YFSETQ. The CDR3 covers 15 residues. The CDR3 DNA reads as TGCGCCAGCAGCTTGGACGGGATCCGCACTCAGCCCCAGCATTTT. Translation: CASSLDGIRTQPQHF.

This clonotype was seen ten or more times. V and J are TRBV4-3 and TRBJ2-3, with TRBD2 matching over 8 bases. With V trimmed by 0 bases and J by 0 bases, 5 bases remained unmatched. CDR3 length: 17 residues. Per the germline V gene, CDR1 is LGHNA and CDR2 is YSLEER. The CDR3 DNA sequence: TGCGCCAGCAGCCAAGATCTAGGCGGGGGGAGCACAGATACGCAGTATTTT. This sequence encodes CASSQDLGGGSTDTQYF.

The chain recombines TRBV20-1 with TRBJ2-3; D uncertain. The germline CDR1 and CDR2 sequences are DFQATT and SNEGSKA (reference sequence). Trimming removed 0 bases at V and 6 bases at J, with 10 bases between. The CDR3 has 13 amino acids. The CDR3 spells CSARDIQVDTQYF. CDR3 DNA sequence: TGCAGTGCTAGAGATATCCAGGTCGATACGCAGTATTTT.

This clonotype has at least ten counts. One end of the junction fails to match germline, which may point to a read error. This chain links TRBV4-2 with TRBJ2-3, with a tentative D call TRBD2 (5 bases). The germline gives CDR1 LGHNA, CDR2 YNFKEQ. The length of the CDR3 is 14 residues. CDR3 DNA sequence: TGCGCCAGCAGCCAGAGCGGAGGCACAGATACGCAGTATTTT. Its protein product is CASSQSGGTDTQYF.

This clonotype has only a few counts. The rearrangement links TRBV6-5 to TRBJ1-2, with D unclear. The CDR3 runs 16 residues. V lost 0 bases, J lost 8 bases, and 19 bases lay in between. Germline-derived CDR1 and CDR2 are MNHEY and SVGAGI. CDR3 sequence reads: CASSYSYGLEGRGYTF. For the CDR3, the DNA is TGTGCCAGCAGTTACTCGTATGGGTTGGAGGGAAGAGGCTACACCTTC.

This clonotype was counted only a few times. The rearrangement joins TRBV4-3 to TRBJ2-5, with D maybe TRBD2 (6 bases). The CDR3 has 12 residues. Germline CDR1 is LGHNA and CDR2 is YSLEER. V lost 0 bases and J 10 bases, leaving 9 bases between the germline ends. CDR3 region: CASSQDDGSQYF. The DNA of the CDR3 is TGCGCCAGCAGCCAAGACGACGGGAGCCAGTACTTC.

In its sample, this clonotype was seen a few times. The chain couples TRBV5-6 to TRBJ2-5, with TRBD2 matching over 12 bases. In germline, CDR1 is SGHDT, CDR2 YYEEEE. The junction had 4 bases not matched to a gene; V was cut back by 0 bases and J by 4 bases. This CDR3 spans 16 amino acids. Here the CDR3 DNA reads TGTGCCAGCAGCTTGGTTCTAGCGGGGGGGAGAGAGACCCAGTACTTC. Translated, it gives CASSLVLAGGRETQYF.

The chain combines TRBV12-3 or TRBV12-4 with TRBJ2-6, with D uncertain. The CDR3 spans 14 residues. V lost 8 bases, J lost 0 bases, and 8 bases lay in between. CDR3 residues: CASSEDSGANVLTF. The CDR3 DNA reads TGTGCCAGCTCTGAGGACTCTGGGGCCAACGTCCTGACTTTC.

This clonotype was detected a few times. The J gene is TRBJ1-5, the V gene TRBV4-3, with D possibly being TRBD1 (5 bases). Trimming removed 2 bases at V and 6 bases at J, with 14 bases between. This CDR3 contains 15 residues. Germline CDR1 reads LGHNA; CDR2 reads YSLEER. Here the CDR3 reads CASSQREGEGQPQHF. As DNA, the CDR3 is TGCGCCAGCAGCCAAAGGGAAGGGGAAGGTCAGCCCCAGCATTTT.